This TCR beta chain was retrieved from a study of technical replicates of blood from a handful of donors. This clone appeared a single time. Profiled with immunoSEQ multiplex PCR; TCRdb holds only in-frame clones, not every one. The data hold tens of thousands of clones, with 91% observed a single time. The CDR3 totals 21 residues. Germline-derived CDR1 and CDR2 are SGHDN and FVKESK. The ends lost 6 bases at V and 0 bases at J; junction bases unmatched: 16. The sequencing input was T cells isolated from PBMCs. The sequence was collected from a human donor in good health. Some clones in this sample may be carry-over from other donors' samples. This rearrangement joins TRBV14 to TRBJ2-2; TRBD2 matches at 13 bases. The CDR3 loop is CASRRNPPGLAGKTNTGELFF. In nucleotides, the CDR3 is TGTGCCAGCAGACGTAACCCACCGGGACTAGCGGGAAAGACGAACACCGGGGAGCTGTTTTTT.